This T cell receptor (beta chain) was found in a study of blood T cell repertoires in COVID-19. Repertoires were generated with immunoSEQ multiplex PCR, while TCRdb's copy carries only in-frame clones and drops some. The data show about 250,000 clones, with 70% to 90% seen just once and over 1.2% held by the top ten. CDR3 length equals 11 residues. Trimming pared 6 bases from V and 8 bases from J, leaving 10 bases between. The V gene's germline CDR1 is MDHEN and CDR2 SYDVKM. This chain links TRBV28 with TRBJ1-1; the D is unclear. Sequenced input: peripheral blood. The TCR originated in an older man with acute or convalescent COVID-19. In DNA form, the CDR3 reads TGTGCCAGCAGCTCCGGGAGAGAAGCTTTCTTT. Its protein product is CASSSGREAFF.